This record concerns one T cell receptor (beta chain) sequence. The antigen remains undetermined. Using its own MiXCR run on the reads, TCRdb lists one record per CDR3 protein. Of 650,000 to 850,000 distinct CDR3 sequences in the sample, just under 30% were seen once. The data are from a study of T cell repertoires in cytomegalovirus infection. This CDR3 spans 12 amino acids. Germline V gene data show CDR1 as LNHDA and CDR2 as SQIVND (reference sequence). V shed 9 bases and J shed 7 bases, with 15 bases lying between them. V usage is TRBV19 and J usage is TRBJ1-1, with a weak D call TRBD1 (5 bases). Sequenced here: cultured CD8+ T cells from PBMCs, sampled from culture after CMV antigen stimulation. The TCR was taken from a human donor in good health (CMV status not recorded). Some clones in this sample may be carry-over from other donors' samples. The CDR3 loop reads CASQGSPIEAFF. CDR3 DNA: TGTGCCAGCCAGGGCAGCCCGATTGAAGCTTTCTTT. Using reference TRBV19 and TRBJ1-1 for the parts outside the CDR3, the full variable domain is DGGITQSPKYLFRKEGQNVTLSCEQNLNHDAMYWYRQDPGQGLRLIYYSQIVNDFQKGDIAEGYSVSREKKESFPLTVTSAQKNPTAFYLCASQGSPIEAFFGQGTRLTVV.